Listed below are T cell receptor beta chains from one sample, sequenced in a study of T-cell reconstitution after alpha-beta-depleted transplantation in children. From the PCR reads, TCRdb called clonotypes with MiXCR, one entry per CDR3 protein. The data contain approximately 400,000 distinct CDR3 sequences, under 13% of them singletons. The source was PBMCs from the stem cell graft donor, collected from the stem cell graft. Receptors were obtained from a human donor who donated a stem cell graft to a child with acute myeloid leukemia. The CDR3 runs from the conserved cysteine through the conserved F or W. A D gene is named only where the DNA matches it firmly. Clone size is not always given. Where it is, it says once, few, many or a class for expanded clones.

D gene	clone size	V gene	J gene	CDR3 protein	CDR3 DNA
TRBD1	-	TRBV12-3/TRBV12-4	TRBJ2-1	CASNLRQGNEQFF	TGTGCCAGCAACCTTAGACAGGGCAATGAGCAGTTCTTC
-	many	TRBV4-1	TRBJ1-2	CASSQALTSGHYGYTF	TGCGCCAGCAGCCAAGCCCTAACATCCGGGCACTATGGCTACACCTTC
-	few	TRBV10-3	TRBJ2-7	CAISATPYEQYF	TGTGCCATCAGTGCCACCCCTTACGAGCAGTACTTC
-	-	TRBV5-6	TRBJ2-1	CASSLGPDSYNEQFF	TGTGCCAGCAGCTTGGGCCCAGACTCCTACAATGAGCAGTTCTTC
-	many	TRBV7-6	TRBJ2-3	CASSLFAGGTDTQYF	TGTGCCAGCAGCTTATTCGCAGGGGGGACAGATACGCAGTATTTT
-	few	TRBV12-3/TRBV12-4	TRBJ2-1	CASSLIRREQFF	TGTGCCAGCAGTTTAATTCGACGGGAGCAGTTCTTC
-	many	TRBV7-6	TRBJ1-4	CASSLRSPTTNEKLFF	TGTGCCAGCAGCTTAAGATCGCCCACAACTAATGAAAAACTGTTTTTT
-	many	TRBV5-1	TRBJ2-2	CASSLKGLANTGELFF	TGCGCCAGCAGCTTGAAGGGGCTCGCGAACACCGGGGAGCTGTTTTTT
TRBD2	-	TRBV20-1	TRBJ2-2	CSARDRRGSTNTGELFF	TGCAGTGCTAGAGATCGGCGCGGGAGCACGAACACCGGGGAGCTGTTTTTT
-	many	TRBV5-5	TRBJ2-1	CASSEQREYNEQFF	TGTGCCAGCAGCGAACAGAGGGAGTACAATGAGCAGTTCTTC
-	-	TRBV5-1	TRBJ2-6	CASSLDGASSGANVLTF	TGCGCCAGCAGCTTGGATGGAGCAAGCTCTGGGGCCAACGTCCTGACTTTC
TRBD1	-	TRBV5-1	TRBJ2-2	CASRRTGVRQVDTGELFF	TGCGCCAGCAGAAGGACAGGGGTCCGACAGGTTGACACCGGGGAGCTGTTTTTT
-	few	TRBV29-1	TRBJ2-5	CSAYHGKETQYF	TGCAGCGCCTACCACGGAAAAGAGACCCAGTACTTC
-	-	TRBV12-3/TRBV12-4	TRBJ1-2	CASSSDRLFGYTF	TGTGCCAGCAGCTCGGACCGGTTATTCGGCTACACCTTC
-	-	TRBV24-1	TRBJ2-3	CATSDPGLTDTQYF	TGTGCCACCAGTGACCCGGGACTCACAGATACGCAGTATTTT
-	-	TRBV4-2	TRBJ2-5	CASSQEFSGVVYQETQYF	TGTGCCAGCAGCCAAGAGTTCTCGGGGGTCGTGTACCAAGAGACCCAGTACTTC
-	few	TRBV6-5	TRBJ2-5	CASSYRRTAQETQYF	TGTGCCAGCAGTTACAGGAGGACAGCTCAAGAGACCCAGTACTTC
-	many	TRBV4-3	TRBJ1-4	CASSQDRQSNEKLFF	TGCGCCAGCAGCCAAGATAGGCAGTCTAATGAAAAACTGTTTTTT
-	few	TRBV4-1	TRBJ1-3	CASSQVEQGTRNTIYF	TGCGCCAGCAGCCAAGTGGAACAGGGAACCCGAAACACCATATATTTT
TRBD2	many	TRBV28	TRBJ2-5	CASSSLKGTTGETQYF	TGTGCCAGCAGTTCGCTAAAGGGGACTACCGGCGAGACCCAGTACTTC
TRBD1	-	TRBV4-1	TRBJ1-2	CASSPPGGPGGYTF	TGCGCCAGCAGCCCGCCAGGGGGACCTGGGGGCTACACCTTC
-	-	TRBV21-1	TRBJ2-3	CASSLNRLVGTDTQYF	TGTGCCAGCAGCCTAAACAGGTTAGTTGGCACAGATACGCAGTATTTT
-	many	TRBV20-1	TRBJ2-5	CSARLQETQYF	TGCAGTGCTAGACTCCAAGAGACCCAGTACTTC
TRBD2	few	TRBV20-1	TRBJ2-7	CSARDLAGVPYEQYF	TGCAGTGCTAGAGATCTAGCGGGAGTCCCCTACGAGCAGTACTTC
TRBD2	few	TRBV20-1	TRBJ2-2	CSAPAGGPVGELFF	TGCAGTGCTCCCGCGGGAGGGCCGGTCGGGGAGCTGTTTTTT
TRBD2	few	TRBV5-1	TRBJ2-7	CASSSRTSGALYEQYF	TGCGCCAGCAGCTCGCGGACTAGCGGGGCCCTCTACGAGCAGTACTTC
TRBD1	few	TRBV7-9	TRBJ1-2	CASSSAGTAYGYTF	TGTGCCAGCAGCTCCGCCGGGACAGCCTATGGCTACACCTTC
TRBD2	few	TRBV5-1	TRBJ2-1	CASARAGDSYNEQFF	TGCGCCAGCGCGAGGGCGGGAGACTCCTACAATGAGCAGTTCTTC
-	few	TRBV20-1	TRBJ1-2	CSAKIGYGYTF	TGCAGTGCTAAGATCGGGTATGGCTACACCTTC
-	few	TRBV5-1	TRBJ1-1	CASSLVAVGAEAFF	TGCGCCAGCAGCTTGGTGGCAGTGGGCGCTGAAGCTTTCTTT
-	-	TRBV7-2	TRBJ2-5	CASSPGETALETQYF	TGTGCCAGCAGCCCCGGCGAGACGGCATTAGAGACCCAGTACTTC
-	few	TRBV5-6	TRBJ1-3	CASSLWRSSGNTIYF	TGTGCCAGCAGCTTGTGGCGGAGCTCTGGAAACACCATATATTTT
TRBD1	-	TRBV15	TRBJ2-1	CATSRRTGGTYNEQFF	TGTGCCACCAGCAGAAGGACAGGGGGTACCTACAATGAGCAGTTCTTC
-	-	TRBV20-1	TRBJ1-5	CCARVQGRGNQPQHF	TGCTGTGCTAGGGTACAGGGAAGGGGCAATCAGCCCCAGCATTTT
-	few	TRBV29-1	TRBJ1-2	CSFRDARHYGYTF	TGCAGCTTCCGGGACGCCAGACACTATGGCTACACCTTC
TRBD1	-	TRBV2	TRBJ2-3	CASSEFGTGVSDTQYF	TGTGCCAGCAGTGAATTTGGGACAGGGGTTTCGGATACGCAGTATTTT
-	-	TRBV5-1	TRBJ1-1	CASSPLVAFNSEAFF	TGCGCCAGCAGCCCCCTTGTAGCGTTTAACTCTGAAGCTTTCTTT
TRBD2	few	TRBV7-9	TRBJ2-7	CASSLSTSGIFYEQYF	TGTGCCAGCAGCTTATCAACTAGCGGGATCTTCTACGAGCAGTACTTC
-	few	TRBV5-1	TRBJ2-2	CASSLDGYSTGELFF	TGCGCCAGCAGCTTGGACGGGTACTCGACCGGGGAGCTGTTTTTT
-	few	TRBV29-1	TRBJ2-5	CSVEAPSQETQYF	TGCAGCGTTGAAGCACCGAGCCAAGAGACCCAGTACTTC
TRBD2	-	TRBV24-1	TRBJ2-1	CATAPRAGGNYNEQFF	TGTGCCACCGCGCCCCGAGCGGGGGGGAACTACAATGAGCAGTTCTTC
TRBD2	-	TRBV12-3/TRBV12-4	TRBJ2-4	CASGGAGTKNIQYF	TGTGCCAGCGGGGGAGCGGGGACCAAAAACATTCAGTACTTC
TRBD2	many	TRBV5-1	TRBJ2-1	CASSRTSGSVGQFF	TGCGCCAGCAGCAGGACTAGCGGAAGCGTCGGGCAGTTCTTC
TRBD1	few	TRBV20-1	TRBJ1-2	CSAGTGGGGYTF	TGCAGTGCTGGGACAGGGGGCGGTGGCTACACCTTC
-	-	TRBV12-3/TRBV12-4	TRBJ2-7	CASSLGGQGHEQYF	TGTGCCAGCAGTTTAGGAGGCCAGGGCCACGAGCAGTACTTC
-	-	TRBV7-2	TRBJ2-5	CASSPQGIKETQYF	TGTGCCAGCAGCCCGCAGGGTATCAAAGAGACCCAGTACTTC
-	-	TRBV7-2	TRBJ2-3	CASSYLGLSSTDTQYF	TGTGCCAGCAGCTACCTGGGACTGTCTAGCACAGATACGCAGTATTTT
-	-	TRBV20-1	TRBJ1-6	CSARGPAGPDKGLPGYNSPLHF	TGCAGTGCTAGGGGCCCTGCCGGGCCGGATAAAGGGTTGCCCGGCTATAATTCACCCCTCCACTTT
-	few	TRBV7-2	TRBJ2-6	CASSISAGSGANVLTF	TGTGCCAGCAGTATTAGTGCAGGTTCAGGGGCCAACGTCCTGACTTTC
-	few	TRBV11-2	TRBJ1-6	CASSHRDDPSPLHF	TGTGCCAGCAGCCACAGGGACGACCCGTCACCCCTCCACTTT
-	few	TRBV27	TRBJ1-3	CASRDWSSGNTIYF	TGTGCCAGCAGGGACTGGTCCTCTGGAAACACCATATATTTT
-	-	TRBV12-3/TRBV12-4	TRBJ2-1	CASSLDIERGWGNEQFF	TGTGCCAGCAGTTTAGACATAGAGAGGGGGTGGGGCAATGAGCAGTTCTTC
-	few	TRBV7-2	TRBJ1-6	CASSLIEAYNSPLHF	TGTGCCAGCAGCTTAATAGAGGCGTATAATTCACCCCTCCACTTT
-	few	TRBV12-3/TRBV12-4	TRBJ1-6	CASSFVGQNNSPLHF	TGTGCCAGCAGTTTTGTCGGACAGAATAATTCACCCCTCCACTTT